The source of this TCR beta chain is a study of T cells in Graves' hyperthyroidism and ophthalmopathy. RNA transcripts gave rise to amplified TCR beta CDR3 regions. First-round RT-PCR with HTBI primers amplified the TCR CDR3 region. Each CDR3 protein gets one entry after TCRdb re-called the multiplex PCR reads with MiXCR. The table lists a few hundred thousand distinct CDR3 sequences, approximately 23% of them singletons, with approximately 54% in the top ten. This CDR3 region has 13 residues. Trimming stripped 6 bases from V and 6 bases from J, with 14 bases between. The sequenced sample was blood. The TCR originated in a woman in her sixties or seventies with Graves' ophthalmopathy. The chain recombines TRBV12-3 or TRBV12-4 with TRBJ1-2; no firm D call. CDR3 DNA sequence: TGTGCCAGCAGCCGAGGACCCCTTGATGGCTACACCTTC. This codes for CASSRGPLDGYTF.